The next 8 T cell receptor beta chains were all read from a single sample in a study of cytomegalovirus exposure and HLA in healthy donors. PCR was performed using 60 Vbeta and 13 Jbeta primers. Measured with immunoSEQ multiplex PCR; TCRdb has only the in-frame clones, and not every one. The sample lists 150,000 to 200,000 clones; around 78% were seen once. Material for sequencing was PBMCs. The origin of the receptors is a middle-aged woman in good health and CMV-seronegative.

The chain employs TRBV25-1 and TRBJ1-1; D is perhaps TRBD1 (5 bases). With 7 bases removed from V and 1 base from J, the gap between germline ends came to 13 bases. The CDR3 totals 14 residues. Germline V gene data show CDR1 as MGHDK and CDR2 as SYGVNS. CDR3 loop: CASTDGGSNTEAFF. DNA for the CDR3: TGTGCCAGCACGGACGGGGGATCGAACACTGAAGCTTTCTTT.

With respect to this clone: One end of the junction varies from germline; a read error may be responsible. The CDR3 here is CASTLDALNTEAFF. CDR3 DNA: TGTGCCAGCACCTTAGACGCACTTAACACTGAAGCTTTCTTT. This chain connects TRBV11-2 to TRBJ1-1, with D unclear. Germline assignment: CDR1 SGHAT and CDR2 FQNNGV. This CDR3 is 14 amino acids long. Full variable domain (missing parts from reference TRBV11-2 and TRBJ1-1): EAGVAQSPRYKIIEKRQSVAFWCNPISGHATLYWYQQILGQGPKLLIQFQNNGVVDDSQLPKDRFSAERLKGVDSTLKIQPAKLEDSAVYLCASTLDALNTEAFFGQGTRLTVV.

V is TRBV2 and J is TRBJ1-2; tentatively, D is TRBD1 (6 bases). CDR1 and CDR2 (germline): SNHLY, FYNNEI. Deletions cut 8 bases from V and 6 bases from J, with 16 bases between. CDR3 size: 13 residues. The CDR3 DNA follows: TGTGCCAGCTCGGGTCAGGGGTCTGATGGCTACACCTTC. It yields the protein CASSGQGSDGYTF.

The genes are TRBV7-8 and TRBJ2-2, with TRBD2 matching 11 bases. The CDR3 spans 18 residues. Germline values: CDR1 SGHVS, CDR2 FQNEAQ. J was trimmed by 6 bases and V by 4 bases; bases with no gene match: 13. The CDR3 DNA is TGTGCCAGCAGCTCGAGGGTTGGGACTAGCGGACCCGCCGGGGAGCTGTTTTTT. It is translated as CASSSRVGTSGPAGELFF.

The chain uses TRBV30 and TRBJ2-5; 8 bases line up with TRBD1. CDR3 length: 14 amino acids. V was clipped by 2 bases and J by 1 base; unmatched bases: 3. Germline V gene data show CDR1 as GTSNPN and CDR2 as SVGIG (reference sequence). CDR3 residues: CAWSTGGPQETQYF. The CDR3 DNA follows: TGTGCCTGGAGTACAGGGGGTCCCCAAGAGACCCAGTACTTC.

CDR3: CASTLGESYGYTF. The CDR3 DNA reads TGTGCCAGCACCTTGGGAGAGTCCTATGGCTACACCTTC. The chain recombines TRBV6-6 with TRBJ1-2; D unresolved. The V and J ends lost 7 bases and 4 bases respectively, with 13 bases between them. This CDR3 is 13 amino acids long. CDR1 is MNHNY and CDR2 is SVGAGI in the germline V gene (reference sequence).

Comments on this clone: Other DNA sequences in this sample translate to the same CDR3. The gene calls are TRBV7-2 and TRBJ1-2, with D perhaps matching TRBD1 (5 bases). The CDR3 runs to 13 residues. The V and J ends lost 5 bases and 4 bases respectively, with 11 bases between them. The V gene's germline CDR1 is SGHTA and CDR2 FQGNSA. CDR3 region: CASSAGQGYGYTF. The CDR3 nucleotides are TGTGCCAGCAGCGCGGGGCAGGGCTATGGCTACACCTTC.

This chain links TRBV5-1 with TRBJ1-2, with D perhaps TRBD1 (6 bases). The germline V gene has CDR1 SGHRS and CDR2 YFSETQ. V shed 2 bases and J shed 0 bases, with 11 bases lying between them. This CDR3 is built from 15 residues. CDR3 region: CASSLGDTTNYGYTF. In DNA form, the CDR3 reads TGCGCCAGCAGCTTAGGGGACACAACTAACTATGGCTACACCTTC.